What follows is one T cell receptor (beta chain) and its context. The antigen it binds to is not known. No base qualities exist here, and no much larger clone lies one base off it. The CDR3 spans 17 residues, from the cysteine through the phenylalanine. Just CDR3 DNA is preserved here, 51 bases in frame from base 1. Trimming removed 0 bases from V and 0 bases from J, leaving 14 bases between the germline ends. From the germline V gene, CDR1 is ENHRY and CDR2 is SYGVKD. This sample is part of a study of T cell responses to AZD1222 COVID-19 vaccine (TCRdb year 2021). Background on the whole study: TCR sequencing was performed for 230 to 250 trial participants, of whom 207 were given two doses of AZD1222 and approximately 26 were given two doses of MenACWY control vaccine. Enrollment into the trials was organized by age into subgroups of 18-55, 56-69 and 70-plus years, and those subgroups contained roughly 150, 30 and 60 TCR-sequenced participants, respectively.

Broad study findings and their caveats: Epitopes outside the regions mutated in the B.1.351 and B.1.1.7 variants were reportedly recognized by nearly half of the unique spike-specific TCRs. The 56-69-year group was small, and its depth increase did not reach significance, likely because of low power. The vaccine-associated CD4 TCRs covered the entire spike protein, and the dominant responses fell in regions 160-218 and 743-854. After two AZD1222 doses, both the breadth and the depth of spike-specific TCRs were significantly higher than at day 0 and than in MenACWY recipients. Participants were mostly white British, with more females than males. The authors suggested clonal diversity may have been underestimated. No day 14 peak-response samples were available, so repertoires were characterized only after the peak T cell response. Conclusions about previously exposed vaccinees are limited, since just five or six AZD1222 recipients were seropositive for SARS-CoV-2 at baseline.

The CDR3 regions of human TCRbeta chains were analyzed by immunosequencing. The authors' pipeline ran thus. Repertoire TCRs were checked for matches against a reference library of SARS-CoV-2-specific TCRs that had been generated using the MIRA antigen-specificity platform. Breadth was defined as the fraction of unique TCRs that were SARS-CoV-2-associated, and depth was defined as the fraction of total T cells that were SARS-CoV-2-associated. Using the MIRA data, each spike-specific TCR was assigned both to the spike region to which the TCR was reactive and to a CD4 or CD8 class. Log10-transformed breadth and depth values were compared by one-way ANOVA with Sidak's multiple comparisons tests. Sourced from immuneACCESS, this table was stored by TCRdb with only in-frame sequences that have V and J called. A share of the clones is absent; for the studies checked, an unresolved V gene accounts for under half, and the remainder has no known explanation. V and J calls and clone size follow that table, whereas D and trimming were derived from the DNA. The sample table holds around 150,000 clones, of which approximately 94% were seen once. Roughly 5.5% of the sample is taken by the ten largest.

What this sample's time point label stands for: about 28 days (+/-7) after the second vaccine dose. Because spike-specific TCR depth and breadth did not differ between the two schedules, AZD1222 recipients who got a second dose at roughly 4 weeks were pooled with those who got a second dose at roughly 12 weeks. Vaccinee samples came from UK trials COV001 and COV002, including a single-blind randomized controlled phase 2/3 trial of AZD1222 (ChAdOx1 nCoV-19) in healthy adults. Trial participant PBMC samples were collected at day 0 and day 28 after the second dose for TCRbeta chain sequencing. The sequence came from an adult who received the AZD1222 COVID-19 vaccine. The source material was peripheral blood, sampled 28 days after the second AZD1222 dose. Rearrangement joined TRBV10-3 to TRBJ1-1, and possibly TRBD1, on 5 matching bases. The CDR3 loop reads CAISESPVGVVNTEAFF. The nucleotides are TGTGCCATCAGTGAGTCCCCGGTGGGGGTGGTGAACACTGAAGCTTTCTTT.